This T cell receptor beta chain was sequenced for a study of CD8 T cells in Susac syndrome. It was negative isolation that provided the CD8+ and CD4+ T cells, whereas TEMRA cells were enriched by FACS. This CDR3 has 13 amino acids. The germline gives CDR1 MNHEY, CDR2 SMNVEV (reference sequence). Trimming cost V 4 bases and J 5 bases, with 8 bases left between them. After extraction with the RNeasy kit, about 0.5 to 1 ug of the RNA was reverse transcribed using random hexamers. Coverage of TCR beta CDR3 amplification by immunoSEQ multiplex PCR extended to 54 Vbeta and 13 Jbeta. TCRdb independently ran MiXCR on the immunoSEQ multiplex PCR reads; one entry per CDR3 protein. This table has 180,000 or so distinct CDR3 sequences, more than 90% appearing once.

This TCR was recovered from a human donor with multiple sclerosis. The gene calls are TRBV27 and TRBJ1-4, with D uncertain. The sequenced sample consisted of CD4+ T cells from PBMCs. CDR3 nucleotides: TGTGCCAGCAGTTGGAGGGTGAATGAAAAACTGTTTTTT. Its translation is CASSWRVNEKLFF.